These 31 T cell receptor beta chains share one sample of origin, sequenced in a study of blood T cells in healthy people across ages. The second PCR ran 7 to 11 cycles with a sample-barcoded 5' primer and J-beta primers. TCRdb recomputed calls from the 5' RACE reads with MiXCR, one row per CDR3 protein. The data contain 1.5 million to 2 million distinct CDR3 sequences, 25% to 30% of them singletons. The sequenced sample was blood. The receptors originated from a woman in her 30s in good health.

This clonotype was seen ten or more times. The gene calls are TRBV28 and TRBJ2-4; tentative D call: TRBD1 (6 bases). There are 14 residues in the CDR3. CDR1 is MDHEN, CDR2 SYDVKM, per germline. V lost 9 bases, J lost 0 bases, and 12 bases lay in between. The CDR3 DNA sequence: TGTGCCAGTGGACAGCTTCTAGCCAAAAACATTCAGTACTTC. Amino acids: CASGQLLAKNIQYF.

This clonotype was detected a few times. The rearrangement links TRBV5-1 to TRBJ2-2; perhaps TRBD2 as D (5 bases). The CDR3 consists of 16 residues. Between the trimmed V and J ends, which lost 5 bases and 0 bases, there was a span of 14 bases. Germline V CDR1 and CDR2: SGHRS, YFSETQ. The CDR3 sequence: CASRLEPSSNTGELFF. The CDR3 region has the DNA TGCGCCAGCAGACTTGAACCTAGCTCGAACACCGGGGAGCTGTTTTTT.

This rearrangement joins TRBV29-1 to TRBJ2-3; D call uncertain. The V end lost 4 bases, the J end lost 2 bases, and 19 bases lay between the germline ends. The CDR3 contains 16 residues. The germline V gene encodes CDR1 SQVTM and CDR2 ANQGSEA. CDR3 in DNA: TGCAGCGTTGTTGGGGTTCCGGAGACCCTCACAGATACGCAGTATTTT. Encoded protein: CSVVGVPETLTDTQYF.

The J gene is TRBJ1-2, the V gene TRBV5-6; weak D call: TRBD1 (6 bases). The CDR3 length is 12 residues. The germline CDR1 and CDR2 sequences are SGHDT and YYEEEE. V was clipped by 3 bases and J by 7 bases, with 10 bases between them. The CDR3 DNA reads as TGTGCCAGCAGCTGGGGGACAAGTGGCTACACCTTC. Amino acids: CASSWGTSGYTF.

This clonotype was counted only a few times. This sequence joins TRBV5-5 and TRBJ2-4; D is unclear. The germline CDR1 and CDR2 sequences are SGHKS and YYEKEE (reference sequence). The CDR3 is 15 residues long. V was shortened by 6 bases and J by 13 bases, with 26 bases between the two germline ends. Here the CDR3 reads CASNLDFPENNEQYF. CDR3 nucleotides: TGTGCCAGCAACCTAGACTTCCCGGAAAACAATGAGCAGTACTTC.

The chain employs TRBV6-2 or TRBV6-3 and TRBJ2-1; 10 bases are shared with TRBD2. The J segment lost 1 base and the V segment lost 8 bases, leaving 8 bases of the junction unmatched. The CDR3 loop spans 16 amino acids. Germline CDR1 and CDR2: MNHEY and SVGEGT. CDR3 residues: CASGLKLAGSYNEQFF. CDR3 in DNA: TGTGCCAGCGGTTTAAAACTAGCGGGATCCTACAATGAGCAGTTCTTC.

This chain joins TRBV7-9 and TRBJ1-3; TRBD1 aligns across 10 bases. The trim removed 3 bases at V and 8 bases at J, leaving 7 bases unmatched. CDR1 is SEHNR and CDR2 is FQNEAQ in the germline V gene (reference sequence). The CDR3 is made up of 15 amino acids. CDR3 residues: CASSFWTGGMDTIYF. CDR3 coding DNA: TGTGCCAGCAGCTTTTGGACAGGGGGGATGGACACCATATATTTT.

This clonotype showed up many times. J is TRBJ2-7 and V is TRBV5-1; no reliable D call. The V gene's germline CDR1 is SGHRS and CDR2 YFSETQ. Trimming removed 5 bases from V and 1 base from J, with 10 bases in between. The CDR3 consists of 13 residues. This chain's CDR3 is CASSEVGSYEQYF. CDR3 DNA: TGCGCCAGCAGTGAGGTGGGGTCCTACGAGCAGTACTTC.

This clonotype was observed many times. CDR3 bases: TGCGCCAGCAGCTCTGGAGGGGGGTATGGCTACACCTTC. It yields the protein CASSSGGGYGYTF. This chain connects TRBV5-1 to TRBJ1-2; TRBD1 might be the D (6 bases). CDR3 size: 13 residues. Germline loops: CDR1 SGHRS, CDR2 YFSETQ. Between the trimmed V and J ends, which lost 3 bases and 5 bases, there was a span of 11 bases.

The rearrangement links TRBV2 to TRBJ2-7, with 7 bases aligning to TRBD2. The trim removed 2 bases at V and 2 bases at J, leaving 12 bases unmatched. Germline assignment: CDR1 SNHLY and CDR2 FYNNEI. The CDR3 length is 17 residues. The CDR3 DNA sequence: TGTGCCAGCAGTGAACCCCTAACGGGGGGTATCCCCTACGAGCAGTACTTC. Its protein is CASSEPLTGGIPYEQYF.

There are a few counts of this clonotype. The rearrangement uses TRBV7-8 and TRBJ2-7; no definite D call. The length of the CDR3 is 11 residues. The V gene lost 5 bases and the J gene lost 5 bases, with 7 bases spanning the gap. The germline gives CDR1 SGHVS, CDR2 FQNEAQ. In DNA form, the CDR3 reads TGTGCCAGCAGCCGTCAAAACGAGCAGTACTTC. Translated: CASSRQNEQYF. Full variable domain (missing parts from reference TRBV7-8 and TRBJ2-7): GAGVSQSPRYKVAKRGQDVALRCDPISGHVSLFWYQQALGQGPEFLTYFQNEAQLDKSGLPSDRFFAERPEGSVSTLKIQRTQQEDSAVYLCASSRQNEQYFGPGTRLTVT.

This sequence joins TRBV7-3 and TRBJ1-2; D is undetermined. This CDR3 region has 14 residues. Trimming took off 3 bases at V and 3 bases at J, with 11 bases between the two ends. The germline V gene has CDR1 SGHTA and CDR2 FQGTGA. The CDR3 protein is CASSFGGDYYGYTF. In DNA, the CDR3 is TGTGCCAGCAGCTTTGGTGGAGATTACTATGGCTACACCTTC.

The rearrangement links TRBV12-3 or TRBV12-4 to TRBJ1-2; the D gene is possibly TRBD1 (5 bases). The CDR3 is made up of 13 amino acids. Trimming took off 3 bases at V and 7 bases at J, with 12 bases between the two ends. CDR3 nucleotides: TGTGCCAGCAGTTTCCAGGGACCGTTTGGCTACACCTTC. Residues: CASSFQGPFGYTF.

The chain combines TRBV5-1 with TRBJ2-6, with D possibly being TRBD1 or TRBD2 (5 bases each). Germline values: CDR1 SGHRS, CDR2 YFSETQ. The CDR3 has 13 amino acids. With 7 bases removed from V and 4 bases from J, the gap between germline ends came to 9 bases. The CDR3, as DNA: TGCGCCAGCGAGGGGTCAGGGGCCAACGTCCTGACTTTC. Translated: CASEGSGANVLTF.

Regarding this clonotype: A much larger clone differs by one base, so this may be a read error. The chain uses TRBV12-3 or TRBV12-4 and TRBJ2-7; 8 nucleotides match TRBD2. CDR3 length equals 14 residues. The CDR3 DNA is TGTGCCAGCTCAAGAGCGGGAGTGTCCTGCGAGCAGTACTTC. Translated: CASSRAGVSCEQYF.

This clonotype was seen only a few times. CDR3 sequence (DNA): TGCGCCAGCAGCCCAAATCGGGGCGGAGGGCTATATGGCTACACCTTC. It specifies CASSPNRGGGLYGYTF. This rearrangement joins TRBV5-1 to TRBJ1-2; perhaps TRBD1 as D (5 bases). The V end lost 4 bases, the J end lost 5 bases, and 21 bases lay between the germline ends. Germline CDR1 and CDR2: SGHRS and YFSETQ. The CDR3 covers 16 residues.

J is TRBJ2-7 and V is TRBV12-3 or TRBV12-4, with D perhaps assigned TRBD1 or TRBD2 (5 bases each). CDR3 length equals 15 residues. Trimming left V 7 bases short and J 4 bases short, with 20 bases between. CDR3 loop: CASTESTGPMYEQYF. Written as DNA, the CDR3 is TGTGCCAGCACCGAATCTACGGGACCGATGTACGAGCAGTACTTC.

There are a few counts of this clonotype. V is TRBV15 and J is TRBJ2-5, with no clear D. The CDR3 runs to 15 residues. V was clipped by 3 bases and J by 1 base, with 12 bases between them. The germline V gene encodes CDR1 LNHNV and CDR2 YYDKDF (reference sequence). CDR3 sequence: CATSSGRVSQETQYF. The CDR3 DNA is TGTGCCACCAGCAGTGGACGGGTGTCCCAAGAGACCCAGTACTTC.

This clonotype was detected only a few times. Mismatch with germline at one junction end may stem from a read error. The chain carries TRBV7-9 and TRBJ2-3; tentative D call: TRBD2 (6 bases). Germline V gene sequence: CDR1 SEHNR, CDR2 FQNEAQ (reference sequence). This CDR3 spans 15 amino acids. CDR3 sequence: CASSLAWRGADTRYF. The CDR3 region has the DNA TGTGCCAGCAGCTTAGCGTGGAGGGGCGCAGATACGCGGTATTTT.

V is TRBV5-1 and J is TRBJ2-5, with 7 bases fitting TRBD1. The CDR3 runs to 16 residues. The V gene end was trimmed by 0 bases and the J gene end by 2 bases; junction bases not matched to a gene: 7. Germline-derived CDR1 and CDR2 are SGHRS and YFSETQ. In nucleotides, the CDR3 is TGCGCCAGCAGCTTGGTGGGGACAGCATTACAAGAGACCCAGTACTTC. Translated, it gives CASSLVGTALQETQYF. The full variable domain, its missing parts supplied by reference TRBV5-1 and TRBJ2-5, is KAGVTQTPRYLIKTRGQQVTLSCSPISGHRSVSWYQQTPGQGLQFLFEYFSETQRNKGNFPGRFSGRQFSNSRSEMNVSTLELGDSALYLCASSLVGTALQETQYFGPGTRLLVL.

The rearrangement uses TRBV4-3 and TRBJ2-1; D is ambiguous. This CDR3 spans 13 amino acids. The germline V gene encodes CDR1 LGHNA and CDR2 YSLEER. Trimming took off 4 bases at V and 4 bases at J, with 8 bases between the two ends. CDR3 in DNA: TGCGCCAGCAGCCCCTGGGTATACAATGAGCAGTTCTTC. Translated: CASSPWVYNEQFF.

This clonotype was observed at least ten times. The chain links TRBV27 to TRBJ2-7, with D possibly TRBD1 on 6 matching bases. There are 14 residues in the CDR3. V was trimmed by 4 bases and J by 5 bases, leaving 15 bases between them. Per the germline V gene, CDR1 is MNHEY and CDR2 is SMNVEV (reference sequence). The CDR3 region is CASSSRGGTDEQYF. For the CDR3, the DNA is TGTGCCAGCAGTTCCCGTGGGGGCACCGACGAGCAGTACTTC.

This clonotype was observed a few times. The V gene is TRBV5-1, the J gene TRBJ2-1; D call uncertain. This CDR3 is 16 amino acids long. In germline, CDR1 is SGHRS, CDR2 YFSETQ. The V end lost 0 bases, the J end lost 4 bases, and 14 bases lay between the germline ends. The CDR3, as DNA: TGCGCCAGCAGCTTGGGGTCTAGTCTGGGATACAATGAGCAGTTCTTC. Encoded protein: CASSLGSSLGYNEQFF.

This clonotype was seen many times. The chain uses TRBV20-1 and TRBJ2-5, with D unclear. Trimming left V 1 base short and J 0 bases short, with 18 bases between. The CDR3 loop spans 17 amino acids. Germline lookup yields CDR1 DFQATT and CDR2 SNEGSKA (reference sequence). CDR3 sequence: CSARALGATPYQETQYF. In DNA, the CDR3 is TGCAGTGCTAGAGCCCTAGGCGCGACTCCGTACCAAGAGACCCAGTACTTC.

As concerns this clonotype: A much larger clone lies a single base off, so this may be a read error. This chain joins TRBV10-3 and TRBJ2-7; no clear D. The CDR3 loop spans 12 amino acids. V lost 10 bases and J lost 3, with 13 bases in between. Germline assignment: CDR1 ENHRY and CDR2 SYGVKD. The CDR3, as DNA: TGTGCCACCATCCTTATCATCTACGAGCAGTACTTC. Its translation: CATILIIYEQYF.

This clonotype was seen many times. The chain joins TRBV7-2 to TRBJ2-7; D may be TRBD2 (6 bases). Germline assignment: CDR1 SGHTA and CDR2 FQGNSA. There are 14 residues in the CDR3. V was trimmed by 5 bases and J by 3 bases, leaving 14 bases between them. CDR3 amino acids: CASSETGGYYEQYF. The CDR3 nucleotides are TGTGCCAGCAGCGAAACCGGAGGGTACTACGAGCAGTACTTC. Supplemented by reference TRBV7-2 and TRBJ2-7, the full variable domain reads GAGVSQSPSNKVTEKGKDVELRCDPISGHTALYWYRQSLGQGLEFLIYFQGNSAPDKSGLPSDRFSAERTGGSVSTLTIQRTQQEDSAVYLCASSETGGYYEQYFGPGTRLTVT.

The rearrangement links TRBV3-1 to TRBJ2-1; TRBD1 matches 10 bases. The CDR3 runs 14 residues. Germline trimming cut 3 bases from V and 10 bases from J; bases unmatched to any gene: 6. Germline CDR1 LGHDT, CDR2 YNNKEL (reference sequence). Here the CDR3 reads CASSHRDRGGEQFF. The CDR3 DNA sequence: TGTGCCAGCAGCCACAGGGACAGGGGAGGAGAGCAGTTCTTC.

The chain combines TRBV5-1 with TRBJ1-4, with TRBD1 matching over 11 bases. CDR1 and CDR2 (germline): SGHRS, YFSETQ. The CDR3 has 14 residues. V shed 4 bases and J 9 bases; nucleotides not matched to a gene: 5. This chain's CDR3 is CASSGGTGGKKLFF. DNA of the CDR3: TGCGCCAGCAGCGGAGGGACAGGGGGTAAAAAACTGTTTTTT.

The table lists this clonotype with many counts. This chain connects TRBV20-1 to TRBJ2-7; 9 bases are shared with TRBD1. Germline CDR1 DFQATT, CDR2 SNEGSKA (reference sequence). This CDR3 has 14 amino acids. After removal of 6 bases from V and 4 bases from J, the junction contained 10 bases not matched to a gene. CDR3: CSATDRGGVYEQYF. The CDR3 DNA reads as TGCAGTGCCACAGACAGGGGGGGGGTATACGAGCAGTACTTC.

This clonotype has just a few counts. The chain employs TRBV5-1 and TRBJ1-1, with 8 bases that match TRBD1. This CDR3 region has 13 residues. The ends lost 0 bases at V and 12 bases at J; junction bases unmatched: 7. Per the germline V gene, CDR1 is SGHRS and CDR2 is YFSETQ. The CDR3 bases are TGCGCCAGCAGCTTGGGAACAGGGGGGTATACTTTCTTT. Residues: CASSLGTGGYTFF.

This chain uses TRBV18 with TRBJ1-1; D is unclear. The germline V gene encodes CDR1 KGHSH and CDR2 LQKENI. V lost 2 bases and J lost 2, with 9 bases in between. There are 14 residues in the CDR3. Here the CDR3 reads CASSPNSRNTEAFF. In nucleotides, the CDR3 is TGTGCCAGCTCACCAAACAGCAGAAACACTGAAGCTTTCTTT. Supplemented by reference TRBV18 and TRBJ1-1, the full variable domain reads NAGVMQNPRHLVRRRGQEARLRCSPMKGHSHVYWYRQLPEEGLKFMVYLQKENIIDESGMPKERFSAEFPKEGPSILRIQQVVRGDSAAYFCASSPNSRNTEAFFGQGTRLTVV.